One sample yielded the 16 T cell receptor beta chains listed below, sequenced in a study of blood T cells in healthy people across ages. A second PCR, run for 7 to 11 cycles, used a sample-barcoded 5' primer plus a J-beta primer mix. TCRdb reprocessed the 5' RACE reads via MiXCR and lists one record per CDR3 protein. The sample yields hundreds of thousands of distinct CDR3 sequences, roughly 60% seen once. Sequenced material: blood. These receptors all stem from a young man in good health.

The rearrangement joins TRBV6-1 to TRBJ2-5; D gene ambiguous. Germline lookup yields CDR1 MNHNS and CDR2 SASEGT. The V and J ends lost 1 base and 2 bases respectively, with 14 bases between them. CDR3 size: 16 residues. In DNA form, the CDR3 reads TGTGCCAGCAGTGAAGGTCACCTGGTCGAACAAGAGACCCAGTACTTC. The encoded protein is CASSEGHLVEQETQYF.

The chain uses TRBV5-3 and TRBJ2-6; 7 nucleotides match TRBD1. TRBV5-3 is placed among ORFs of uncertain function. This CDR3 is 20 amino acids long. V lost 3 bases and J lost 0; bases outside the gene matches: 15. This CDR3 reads CARSSASHRGPDSGANVLTF. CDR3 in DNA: TGTGCCAGAAGCTCCGCCTCCCACAGGGGCCCAGACTCTGGGGCCAACGTCCTGACTTTC.

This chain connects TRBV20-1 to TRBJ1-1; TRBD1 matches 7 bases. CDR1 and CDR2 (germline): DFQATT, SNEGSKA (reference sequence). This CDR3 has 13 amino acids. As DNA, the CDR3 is TGCGGGCTAATACAGGGGATTCACACTGAAGCTTTCTTT. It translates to CGLIQGIHTEAFF.

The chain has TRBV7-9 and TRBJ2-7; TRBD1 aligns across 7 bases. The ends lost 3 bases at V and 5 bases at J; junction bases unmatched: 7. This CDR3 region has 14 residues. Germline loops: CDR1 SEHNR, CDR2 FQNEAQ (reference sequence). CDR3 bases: TGTGCCAGCAGCTTTCGAGACAGGGATGACGAGCAGTACTTC. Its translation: CASSFRDRDDEQYF. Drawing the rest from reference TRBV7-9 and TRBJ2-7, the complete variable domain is DTGVSQNPRHKITKRGQNVTFRCDPISEHNRLYWYRQTLGQGPEFLTYFQNEAQLEKSRLLSDRFSAERPKGSFSTLEIQRTEQGDSAMYLCASSFRDRDDEQYFGPGTRLTVT.

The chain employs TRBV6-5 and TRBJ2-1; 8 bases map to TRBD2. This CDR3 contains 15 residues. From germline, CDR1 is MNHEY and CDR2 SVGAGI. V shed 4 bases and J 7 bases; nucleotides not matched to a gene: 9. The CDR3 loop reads CASSSRAGLGNEQFF. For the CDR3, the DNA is TGTGCCAGCAGTTCCCGCGCGGGACTAGGAAATGAGCAGTTCTTC.

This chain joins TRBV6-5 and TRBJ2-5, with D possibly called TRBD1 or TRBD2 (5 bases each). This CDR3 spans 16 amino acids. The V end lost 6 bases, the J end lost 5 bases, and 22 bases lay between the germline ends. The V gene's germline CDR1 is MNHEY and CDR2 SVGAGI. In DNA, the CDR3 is TGTGCCAGCAGCCGCTCGCAGGGAGTCCGCAGTGAGACCCAGTACTTC. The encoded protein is CASSRSQGVRSETQYF.

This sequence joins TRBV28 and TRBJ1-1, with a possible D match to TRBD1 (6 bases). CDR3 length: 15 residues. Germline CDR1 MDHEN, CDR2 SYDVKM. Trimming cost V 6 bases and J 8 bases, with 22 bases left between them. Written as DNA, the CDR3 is TGTGCCAGCAGCCCAGCAGGACAGTTATTAGGAGAAGCTTTCTTT. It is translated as CASSPAGQLLGEAFF.

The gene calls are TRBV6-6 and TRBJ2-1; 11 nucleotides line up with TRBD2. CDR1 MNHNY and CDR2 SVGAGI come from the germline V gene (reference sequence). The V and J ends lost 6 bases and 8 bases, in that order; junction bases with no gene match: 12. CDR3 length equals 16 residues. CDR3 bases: TGTGCCAGCAGGGAACGCACTAGCGGGGGTACCGATGAGCAGTTCTTC. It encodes CASRERTSGGTDEQFF.

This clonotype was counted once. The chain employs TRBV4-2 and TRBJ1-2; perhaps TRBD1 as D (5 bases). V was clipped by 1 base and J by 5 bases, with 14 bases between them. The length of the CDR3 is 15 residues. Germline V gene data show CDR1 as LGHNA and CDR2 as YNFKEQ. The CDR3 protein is CASSQGADGGYGYTF. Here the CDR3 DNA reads TGTGCCAGCAGCCAAGGCGCGGACGGGGGATATGGCTACACCTTC.

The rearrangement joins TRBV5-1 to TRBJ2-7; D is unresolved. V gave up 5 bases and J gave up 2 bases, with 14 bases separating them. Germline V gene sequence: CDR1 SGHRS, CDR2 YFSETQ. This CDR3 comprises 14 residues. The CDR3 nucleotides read TGCGCCAGCAGTCGTCAAGGTGGGCCCTACGAGCAGTACTTC. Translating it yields CASSRQGGPYEQYF. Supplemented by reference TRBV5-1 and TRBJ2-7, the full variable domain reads KAGVTQTPRYLIKTRGQQVTLSCSPISGHRSVSWYQQTPGQGLQFLFEYFSETQRNKGNFPGRFSGRQFSNSRSEMNVSTLELGDSALYLCASSRQGGPYEQYFGPGTRLTVT.

The CDR3 bases are TGTGCCAGCAGACCGGGACAGGGGCTCCACGAGCAGTACTTC. It yields the protein CASRPGQGLHEQYF. The genes are TRBV2 and TRBJ2-7, with 10 positions matching TRBD1. This CDR3 spans 14 amino acids. Germline lookup yields CDR1 SNHLY and CDR2 FYNNEI. With 6 bases clipped from V and 5 bases from J, the junction kept 7 bases outside the gene matches. Complete variable domain (other parts from reference TRBV2 and TRBJ2-7): EPEVTQTPSHQVTQMGQEVILRCVPISNHLYFYWYRQILGQKVEFLVSFYNNEISEKSEIFDDQFSVERPDGSNFTLKIRSTKLEDSAMYFCASRPGQGLHEQYFGPGTRLTVT.

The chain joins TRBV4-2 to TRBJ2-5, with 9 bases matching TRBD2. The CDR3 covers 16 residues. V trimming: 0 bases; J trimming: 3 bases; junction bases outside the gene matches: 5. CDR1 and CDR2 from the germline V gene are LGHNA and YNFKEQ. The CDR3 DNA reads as TGTGCCAGCAGCCAAGAGATCCAGCGGGGGGAAGAGACCCAGTACTTC. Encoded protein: CASSQEIQRGEETQYF.

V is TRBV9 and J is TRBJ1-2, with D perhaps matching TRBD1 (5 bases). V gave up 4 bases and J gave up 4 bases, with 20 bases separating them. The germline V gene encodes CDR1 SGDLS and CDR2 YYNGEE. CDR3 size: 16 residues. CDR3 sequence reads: CASSPIQAVLSYGYTF. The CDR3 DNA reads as TGTGCCAGCAGCCCGATACAGGCTGTTTTATCCTATGGCTACACCTTC.

The CDR3 is CASSGATFARNEQFF. The DNA of the CDR3 is TGCGCCAGCAGCGGAGCTACATTCGCGAGGAATGAGCAGTTCTTC. V gene TRBV5-1 combines with J gene TRBJ2-1; D gene uncertain. The V gene's germline CDR1 is SGHRS and CDR2 YFSETQ. CDR3 length: 15 residues. Trimming stripped 4 bases from V and 7 bases from J, with 18 bases between.

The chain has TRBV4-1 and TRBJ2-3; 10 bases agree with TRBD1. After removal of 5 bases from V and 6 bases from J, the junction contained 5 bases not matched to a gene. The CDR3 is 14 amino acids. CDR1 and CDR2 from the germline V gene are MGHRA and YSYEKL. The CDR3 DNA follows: TGCGCCAGCAGCACCGGGACAGGGGAGGATACGCAGTATTTT. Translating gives CASSTGTGEDTQYF.

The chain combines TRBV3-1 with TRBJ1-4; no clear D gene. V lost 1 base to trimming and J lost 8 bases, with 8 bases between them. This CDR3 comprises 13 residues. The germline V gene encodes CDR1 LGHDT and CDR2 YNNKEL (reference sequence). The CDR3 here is CASSQVIGEKLFF. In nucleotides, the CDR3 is TGTGCCAGCAGCCAAGTTATAGGCGAAAAACTGTTTTTT.